These 23 T cell receptor beta chains share one sample of origin, sequenced in a study of T-cell memory formation after mild COVID-19. TCRdb passed the 5' RACE reads through MiXCR, listing each CDR3 protein once. This sample has 560,000 or so distinct CDR3 sequences, with approximately 15% found just once. The sample consisted of PBMCs or a T cell subset sorted from them (not recorded which). The receptors originated from an adult woman who had mild COVID-19 (a few samples of this study predate the infection). Cell type and time point are not known.

This clonotype was detected many times. The CDR3 is CASSLALGGGVNTEAFF. The CDR3 coding sequence is TGTGCCAGCAGTTTAGCGCTGGGGGGAGGGGTGAACACTGAAGCTTTCTTT. This chain uses TRBV12-3 or TRBV12-4 with TRBJ1-1; a possible D gene is TRBD1 (5 bases). This CDR3 is 17 amino acids long. The germline V and J ends were trimmed by 0 bases and 0 bases, with 14 bases remaining between them.

This clonotype was detected many times. The chain joins TRBV5-5 to TRBJ2-3; D remains ambiguous. The CDR3 contains 13 residues. Germline-derived CDR1 and CDR2 are SGHKS and YYEKEE (reference sequence). V was cut by 0 bases and J by 1 base, with 3 bases left in between. CDR3: CASSLGRTDTQYF. The CDR3 nucleotides read TGTGCCAGCAGCTTGGGTCGCACAGATACGCAGTATTTT. The whole variable domain, filled in from reference TRBV5-5 and TRBJ2-3, reads DAGVTQSPTHLIKTRGQQVTLRCSPISGHKSVSWYQQVLGQGPQFIFQYYEKEERGRGNFPDRFSARQFPNYSSELNVNALLLGDSALYLCASSLGRTDTQYFGPGTRLTVL.

This clonotype was recorded a few times. The chain employs TRBV18 and TRBJ2-3; 11 bases map to TRBD2. CDR1 and CDR2 from the germline V gene are KGHSH and LQKENI. The CDR3 length is 17 residues. With V trimmed by 0 bases and J by 4 bases, 6 bases remained unmatched. Here the CDR3 reads CASSPPGTSGLADTQYF. CDR3 DNA: TGTGCCAGCTCACCACCAGGGACTAGCGGTCTGGCAGATACGCAGTATTTT.

V and J are TRBV6-2 or TRBV6-3 and TRBJ2-7; TRBD1 agrees at 7 bases. The CDR3 length is 13 residues. The ends lost 6 bases at V and 1 base at J; junction bases unmatched: 3. CDR1 is MNHEY, CDR2 SVGEGT, per germline. The CDR3 nucleotides are TGTGCCAGCAGGACAGGGATTTCCTACGAGCAGTACTTC. This codes for CASRTGISYEQYF.

J is TRBJ1-1 and V is TRBV2; D perhaps matches TRBD1 (6 bases). CDR1 and CDR2 from the germline V gene are SNHLY and FYNNEI. The V gene lost 6 bases and the J gene lost 0 bases, with 8 bases spanning the gap. The CDR3 loop spans 13 amino acids. As DNA, the CDR3 is TGTGCCAGCAGGGGGACAATGAACACTGAAGCTTTCTTT. It codes for CASRGTMNTEAFF.

J is TRBJ1-2 and V is TRBV2; 9 nucleotides match TRBD1. The CDR3 has 14 amino acids. The trim removed 0 bases at V and 7 bases at J, leaving 3 bases unmatched. CDR1 SNHLY and CDR2 FYNNEI come from the germline V gene. As DNA, the CDR3 is TGTGCCAGCAGTGAAGCTCGACAGGGGGGTGGCTACACCTTC. Translated, it gives CASSEARQGGGYTF.

This clonotype showed up just a few times. The gene calls are TRBV4-1 and TRBJ1-6, with unresolved D. The CDR3 is 14 amino acids. V lost 1 base and J lost 8, with 9 bases in between. Germline CDR1 MGHRA, CDR2 YSYEKL. This CDR3 reads CASSQVGEDSPLHF. CDR3 nucleotide sequence: TGCGCCAGCAGCCAAGTTGGGGAGGATTCACCCCTCCACTTT.

This clonotype turned up a few times. The chain recombines TRBV12-3 or TRBV12-4 with TRBJ1-6; no reliable D call. This CDR3 spans 14 amino acids. V lost 2 bases to trimming and J lost 6 bases, with 8 bases between them. The DNA for the CDR3 is TGTGCCAGCAGTTTATGGGAAACTAATTCACCCCTCCACTTT. Translation gives CASSLWETNSPLHF.

This chain joins TRBV20-1 and TRBJ2-3, with 10 bases aligning to TRBD2. The CDR3 is made up of 15 amino acids. Germline trimming cut 1 base from V and 7 bases from J; bases unmatched to any gene: 8. Looked up from germline, CDR1 is DFQATT and CDR2 is SNEGSKA (reference sequence). The DNA for the CDR3 is TGCAGTGCTAGAGGTCCTAGCGGGAGTTTAAATACGCAGTATTTT. This sequence encodes CSARGPSGSLNTQYF.

V and J are TRBV7-6 and TRBJ2-3; 7 bases are shared with TRBD2. Germline assignment: CDR1 SGHVS and CDR2 FNYEAQ. The CDR3 has 16 amino acids. Trimming took 7 bases from V and 1 from J; bases not matched to a gene: 11. The CDR3 loop reads CASNPRGIRGTDTQYF. CDR3 DNA: TGTGCCAGCAACCCGCGGGGGATCAGGGGCACAGATACGCAGTATTTT.

This chain connects TRBV3-1 to TRBJ2-3; TRBD2 matches 11 bases. Germline-derived CDR1 and CDR2 are LGHDT and YNNKEL (reference sequence). This CDR3 is built from 17 residues. J lost 2 bases, V lost 0 bases, and 4 bases had no gene match. The DNA of the CDR3 is TGTGCCAGCAGCCAAGATCTAGCGGGAGGTATCACAGATACGCAGTATTTT. This encodes CASSQDLAGGITDTQYF.

This clonotype was detected many times. The chain has TRBV24-1 and TRBJ1-2; D unresolved. Germline values: CDR1 KGHDR, CDR2 SFDVKD. The CDR3 covers 12 residues. The V end was cut by 4 bases, the J end by 4 bases, with 6 bases between. The CDR3 is CATSDPIYGYTF. The CDR3 DNA sequence: TGTGCCACCAGTGACCCCATCTATGGCTACACCTTC.

The chain has TRBV12-3 or TRBV12-4 and TRBJ1-4; 7 nucleotides agree with TRBD1. The V segment lost 1 base and the J segment 7 bases; nucleotides outside the gene matches: 3. CDR3 length: 14 amino acids. The CDR3 nucleotides are TGTGCCAGCAGTTTAGGGGACAGAAGTGAAAAACTGTTTTTT. Encoded protein: CASSLGDRSEKLFF.

In this sample, this clonotype turned up a few times. The rearrangement uses TRBV30 and TRBJ2-1; a possible D gene is TRBD1 (6 bases). Germline V gene sequence: CDR1 GTSNPN, CDR2 SVGIG (reference sequence). The CDR3 sequence is 15 residues long. The ends were cut back, 2 bases at V and 8 bases at J, with 19 bases in the middle. The CDR3 sequence is CAWSSRGQPWDEQFF. DNA of the CDR3: TGTGCCTGGAGTAGCAGGGGACAACCTTGGGATGAGCAGTTCTTC. Drawing the rest from reference TRBV30 and TRBJ2-1, the complete variable domain is SQTIHQWPATLVQPVGSPLSLECTVEGTSNPNLYWYRQAAGRGLQLLFYSVGIGQISSEVPQNLSASRPQDRQFILSSKKLLLSDSGFYLCAWSSRGQPWDEQFFGPGTRLTVL.

There are a few counts of this clonotype. The CDR3: CASSYLGVLGQHF. The CDR3 DNA reads as TGTGCCAGCAGTTACCTTGGGGTCCTGGGCCAGCATTTT. The chain joins TRBV6-2 or TRBV6-3 to TRBJ1-5; D remains ambiguous. V was trimmed by 2 bases and J by 12 bases, leaving 14 bases between them. The CDR3 totals 13 residues. Germline CDR1 is MNHEY and CDR2 is SVGEGT.

The chain is built from TRBV7-9 and TRBJ2-5, with 8 bases lining up with TRBD1. The CDR3 is made up of 16 amino acids. V lost 4 bases, J lost 2 bases, and 9 bases stayed unmatched. Germline CDR1 reads SEHNR; CDR2 reads FQNEAQ (reference sequence). CDR3 residues: CASSSTGTGEQETQYF. CDR3 coding DNA: TGTGCCAGCAGCTCAACCGGGACAGGAGAACAAGAGACCCAGTACTTC.

This sequence joins TRBV29-1 and TRBJ1-5; 7 nucleotides agree with TRBD1. This CDR3 has 13 amino acids. V lost 4 bases, J lost 6 bases, and 6 bases stayed unmatched. Germline CDR1 and CDR2: SQVTM and ANQGSEA. CDR3 DNA: TGCAGCGTTGGAGAACAGGGGATTCAGCCCCAGCATTTT. Amino acid sequence: CSVGEQGIQPQHF.

This clonotype was recorded a few times. J is TRBJ2-1 and V is TRBV14; the D is unclear. The V end lost 0 bases, the J end lost 10 bases, and 16 bases lay between the germline ends. The germline gives CDR1 SGHDN, CDR2 FVKESK. CDR3 length equals 15 residues. The CDR3 loop is CASSQEVTGLREQFF. The CDR3 DNA sequence: TGTGCCAGCAGCCAAGAGGTTACCGGCCTGAGGGAGCAGTTCTTC. The full variable domain, with the rest looked up from reference TRBV14 and TRBJ2-1, is EAGVTQFPSHSVIEKGQTVTLRCDPISGHDNLYWYRRVMGKEIKFLLHFVKESKQDESGMPNNRFLAERTGGTYSTLKVQPAELEDSGVYFCASSQEVTGLREQFFGPGTRLTVL.

This clonotype was observed a handful of times. The chain employs TRBV5-1 and TRBJ2-2, with D possibly being TRBD2 (5 bases). The V end was cut by 0 bases, the J end by 4 bases, with 13 bases between. CDR3 length equals 16 residues. Germline CDR1 SGHRS, CDR2 YFSETQ. CDR3 amino acids: CASSLVSGAGTGELFF. CDR3 nucleotides: TGCGCCAGCAGCTTGGTCAGCGGAGCCGGCACCGGGGAGCTGTTTTTT.

The chain recombines TRBV5-6 with TRBJ2-7, with 9 bases identical to TRBD2. CDR3 length: 14 amino acids. J was trimmed by 4 bases and V by 3 bases; bases with no gene match: 5. CDR1 and CDR2 from the germline V gene are SGHDT and YYEEEE. In DNA, the CDR3 is TGTGCCAGCAGCTCCGGGACTAGCCAGTACGAGCAGTACTTC. This encodes CASSSGTSQYEQYF.

This clonotype occurred a few times. The rearrangement joins TRBV28 to TRBJ1-1; a weak D match, TRBD1 (5 bases). From germline, CDR1 is MDHEN and CDR2 SYDVKM. The germline V and J ends were trimmed by 1 base and 0 bases, with 9 bases remaining between them. The CDR3 consists of 15 residues. CDR3 protein: CASSLFRGVNTEAFF. The DNA for the CDR3 is TGTGCCAGCAGTTTATTTCGGGGGGTGAACACTGAAGCTTTCTTT.

This clonotype showed up just a few times. The rearrangement links TRBV2 to TRBJ2-2; 7 bases are shared with TRBD1. The germline gives CDR1 SNHLY, CDR2 FYNNEI. Trimming at V came to 4 bases and at J to 7 bases, leaving 3 bases not matched to a gene. The CDR3 sequence is 13 residues long. Written as DNA, the CDR3 is TGTGCCAGCAGTGTCCGACAGGGCGGGGAGCTGTTTTTT. Translated, it gives CASSVRQGGELFF.

This chain joins TRBV10-3 and TRBJ1-2; no reliable D call. V was clipped by 3 bases and J by 4 bases, with 15 bases between them. This CDR3 is built from 15 residues. Looked up from germline, CDR1 is ENHRY and CDR2 is SYGVKD. CDR3 in amino acids: CAISDPSEGVYGYTF. Here the CDR3 DNA reads TGTGCCATCAGTGACCCATCCGAGGGTGTCTATGGCTACACCTTC.